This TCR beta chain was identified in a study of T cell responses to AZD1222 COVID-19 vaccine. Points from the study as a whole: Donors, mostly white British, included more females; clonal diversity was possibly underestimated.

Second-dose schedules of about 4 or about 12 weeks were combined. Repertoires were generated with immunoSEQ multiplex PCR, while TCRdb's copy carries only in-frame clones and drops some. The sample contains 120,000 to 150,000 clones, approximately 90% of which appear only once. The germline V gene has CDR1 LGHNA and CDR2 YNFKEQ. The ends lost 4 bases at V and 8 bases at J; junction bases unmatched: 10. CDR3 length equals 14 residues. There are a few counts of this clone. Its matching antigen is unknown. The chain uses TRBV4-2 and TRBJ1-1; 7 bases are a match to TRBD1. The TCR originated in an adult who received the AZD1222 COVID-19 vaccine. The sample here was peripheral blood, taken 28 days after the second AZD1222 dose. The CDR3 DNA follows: TGTGCCAGCAGCCGGGGACAGCAAGAAGTGGAAGCTTTCTTT. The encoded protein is CASSRGQQEVEAFF.